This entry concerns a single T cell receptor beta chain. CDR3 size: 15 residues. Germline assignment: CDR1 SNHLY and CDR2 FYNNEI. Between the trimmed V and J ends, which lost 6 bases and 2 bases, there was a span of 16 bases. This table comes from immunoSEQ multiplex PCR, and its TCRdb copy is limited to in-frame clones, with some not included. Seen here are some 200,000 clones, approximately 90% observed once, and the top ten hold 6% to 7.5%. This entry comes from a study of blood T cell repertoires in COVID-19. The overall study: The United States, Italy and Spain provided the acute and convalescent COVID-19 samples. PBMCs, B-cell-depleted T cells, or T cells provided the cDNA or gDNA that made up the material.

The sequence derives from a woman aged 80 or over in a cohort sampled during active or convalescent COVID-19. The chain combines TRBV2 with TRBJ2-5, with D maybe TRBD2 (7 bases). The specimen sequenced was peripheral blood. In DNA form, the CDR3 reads TGTGCCAGCAGGTCCCTAGGGGGGGAGCAAGAGACCCAGTACTTC. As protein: CASRSLGGEQETQYF.